These 2 T cell receptor beta chains were sequenced from one sample in a study of blood T cell repertoires in COVID-19. Here immunoSEQ multiplex PCR was the method, and the copy in TCRdb shows in-frame clones only, minus some. Altogether 270,000 or so clones are present, roughly 87% being singletons, with the ten largest covering less than 5%. Sample: peripheral blood. The receptors come from a middle-aged woman who had recovered from COVID-19.

This chain joins TRBV3-1 (or the pseudogene TRBV3-2) and TRBJ2-2; TRBD2 might be the D (6 bases). CDR1 is LGHDT and CDR2 is YNNKEL in the germline V gene (reference sequence). V dropped 4 bases and J dropped 6 bases, with 15 bases sitting between them. This CDR3 spans 15 amino acids. CDR3 bases: TGTGCCAGCAGCCTCGGGCCTCCGGGGGCCGGGGAGCTGTTTTTT. It yields the protein CASSLGPPGAGELFF.

The chain recombines TRBV3-1 (or the pseudogene TRBV3-2) with TRBJ2-2; 8 bases are shared with TRBD2. The V gene end was trimmed by 0 bases and the J gene end by 7 bases; junction bases not matched to a gene: 4. CDR1 is LGHDT, CDR2 YNNKEL, per germline (reference sequence). The CDR3 runs 15 residues. CDR3 nucleotide sequence: TGTGCCAGCAGCCAAGACGGGGGGGCAATCGGGGAGCTGTTTTTT. This sequence encodes CASSQDGGAIGELFF.